This T cell receptor beta chain was identified in a study of T cells in Graves' hyperthyroidism and ophthalmopathy. Across the whole study: At initial diagnosis, before any treatment had begun, peripheral blood was obtained. Regarding the study as a whole: Blood also showed most of the thyroid clonotypes that were expanded above 0.001.

With regard to this clonotype: Its antigen is as yet unknown.

Ophthalmopathy patients all had a Clinical Activity Score of at least 3, a NOSPECS grade of at least 4 and disease under 3 months old. TCR beta CDR3 regions were amplified from RNA. A first-round RT-PCR of the TCR CDR3 used the HTBI primer set. Each CDR3 protein gets one entry after TCRdb re-called the multiplex PCR reads with MiXCR. The table shows hundreds of thousands of distinct CDR3 sequences, with roughly 22% occurring only once. CDR3 length: 12 amino acids. Germline-derived CDR1 and CDR2 are MDHEN and SYDVKM. Between the trimmed V and J ends, which lost 10 bases and 8 bases, there was a span of 14 bases.

The rearrangement uses TRBV28 and TRBJ2-2; D might be TRBD2 (5 bases). The source of this sequence is a young man with Graves' ophthalmopathy. Material for sequencing was blood. CDR3 sequence reads: CATGLGFGELFF. The CDR3 bases are TGTGCCACCGGACTCGGGTTTGGGGAGCTGTTTTTT.